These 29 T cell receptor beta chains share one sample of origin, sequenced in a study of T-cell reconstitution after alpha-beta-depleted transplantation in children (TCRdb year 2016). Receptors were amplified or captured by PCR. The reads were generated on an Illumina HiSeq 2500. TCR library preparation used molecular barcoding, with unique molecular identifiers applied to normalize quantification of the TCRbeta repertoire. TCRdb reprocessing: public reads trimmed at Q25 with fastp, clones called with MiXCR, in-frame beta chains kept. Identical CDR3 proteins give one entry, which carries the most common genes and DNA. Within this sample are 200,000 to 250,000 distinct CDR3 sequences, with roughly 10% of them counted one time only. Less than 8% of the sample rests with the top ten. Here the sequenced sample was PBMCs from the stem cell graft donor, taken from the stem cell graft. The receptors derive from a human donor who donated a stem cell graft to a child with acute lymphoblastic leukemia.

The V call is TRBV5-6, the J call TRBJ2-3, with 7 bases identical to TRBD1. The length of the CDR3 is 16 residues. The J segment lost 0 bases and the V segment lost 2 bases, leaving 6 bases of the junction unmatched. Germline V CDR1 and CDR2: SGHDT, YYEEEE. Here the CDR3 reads CASSLTTGASTDTQYF. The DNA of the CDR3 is TGTGCCAGCAGCTTAACCACAGGGGCTAGCACAGATACGCAGTATTTT.

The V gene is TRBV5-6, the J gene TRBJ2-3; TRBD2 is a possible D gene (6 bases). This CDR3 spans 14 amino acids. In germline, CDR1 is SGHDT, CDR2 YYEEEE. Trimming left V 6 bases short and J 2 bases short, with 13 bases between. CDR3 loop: CASTVSGSTDTQYF. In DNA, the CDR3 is TGTGCCAGCACCGTGAGCGGGTCCACAGATACGCAGTATTTT. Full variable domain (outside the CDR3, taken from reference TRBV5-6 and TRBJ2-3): DAGVTQSPTHLIKTRGQQVTLRCSPKSGHDTVSWYQQALGQGPQFIFQYYEEEERQRGNFPDRFSGHQFPNYSSELNVNALLLGDSALYLCASTVSGSTDTQYFGPGTRLTVL.

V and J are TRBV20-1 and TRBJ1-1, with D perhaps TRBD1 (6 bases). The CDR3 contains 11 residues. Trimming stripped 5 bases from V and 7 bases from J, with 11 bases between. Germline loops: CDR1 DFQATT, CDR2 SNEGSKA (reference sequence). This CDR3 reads CSADGQHEAFF. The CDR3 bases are TGCAGTGCTGATGGACAGCATGAAGCTTTCTTT.

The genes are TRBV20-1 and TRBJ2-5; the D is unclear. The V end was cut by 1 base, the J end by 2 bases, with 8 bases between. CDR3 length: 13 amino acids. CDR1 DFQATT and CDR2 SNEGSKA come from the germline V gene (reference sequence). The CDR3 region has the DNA TGCAGTGCTAGAGGATTTGTTCAAGAGACCCAGTACTTC. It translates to CSARGFVQETQYF.

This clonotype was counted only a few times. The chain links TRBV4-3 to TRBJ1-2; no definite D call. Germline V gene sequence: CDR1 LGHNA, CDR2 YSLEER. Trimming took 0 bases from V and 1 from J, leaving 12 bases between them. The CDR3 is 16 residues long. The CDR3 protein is CASSQDVVRNNYGYTF. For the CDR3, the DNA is TGCGCCAGCAGCCAAGATGTGGTGCGGAATAACTATGGCTACACCTTC.

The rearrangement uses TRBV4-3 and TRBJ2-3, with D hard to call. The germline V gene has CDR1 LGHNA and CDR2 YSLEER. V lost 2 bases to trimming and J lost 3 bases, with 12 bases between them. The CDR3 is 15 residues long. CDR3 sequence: CASSQTPNPTDTQYF. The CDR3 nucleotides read TGCGCCAGCAGCCAAACGCCGAACCCGACAGATACGCAGTATTTT.

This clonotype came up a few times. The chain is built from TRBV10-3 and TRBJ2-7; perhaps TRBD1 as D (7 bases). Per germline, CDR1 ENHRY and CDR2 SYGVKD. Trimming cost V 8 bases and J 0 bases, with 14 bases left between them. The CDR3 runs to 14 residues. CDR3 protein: CAIGGGQDSYEQYF. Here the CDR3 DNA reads TGTGCCATCGGAGGGGGCCAAGACTCCTACGAGCAGTACTTC.

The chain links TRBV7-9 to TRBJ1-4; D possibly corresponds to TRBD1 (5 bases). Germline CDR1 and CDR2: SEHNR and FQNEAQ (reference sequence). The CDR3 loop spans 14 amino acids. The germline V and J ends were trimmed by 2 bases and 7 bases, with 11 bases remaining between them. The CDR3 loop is CASSLQVQGEKLFF. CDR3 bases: TGTGCCAGCAGCTTACAGGTTCAGGGTGAAAAACTGTTTTTT.

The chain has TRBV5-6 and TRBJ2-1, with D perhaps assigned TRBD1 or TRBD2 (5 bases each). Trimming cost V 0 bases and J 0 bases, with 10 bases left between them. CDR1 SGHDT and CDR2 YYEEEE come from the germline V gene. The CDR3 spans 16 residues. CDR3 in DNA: TGTGCCAGCAGCTTGGAGGCAGGGAGCTCCTACAATGAGCAGTTCTTC. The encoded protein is CASSLEAGSSYNEQFF.

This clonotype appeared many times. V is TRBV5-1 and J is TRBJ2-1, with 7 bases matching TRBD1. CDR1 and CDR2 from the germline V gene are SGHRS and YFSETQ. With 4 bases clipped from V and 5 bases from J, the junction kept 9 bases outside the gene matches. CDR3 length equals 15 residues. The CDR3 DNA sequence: TGCGCCAGCAGCACGGAGGACAGGACAAACAATGAGCAGTTCTTC. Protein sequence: CASSTEDRTNNEQFF.

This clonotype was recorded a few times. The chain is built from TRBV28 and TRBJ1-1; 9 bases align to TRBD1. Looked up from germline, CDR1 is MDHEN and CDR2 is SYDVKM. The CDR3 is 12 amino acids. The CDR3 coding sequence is TGTGCGGGACAGGGTTTGAGCACTGAAGCTTTCTTT. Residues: CAGQGLSTEAFF.

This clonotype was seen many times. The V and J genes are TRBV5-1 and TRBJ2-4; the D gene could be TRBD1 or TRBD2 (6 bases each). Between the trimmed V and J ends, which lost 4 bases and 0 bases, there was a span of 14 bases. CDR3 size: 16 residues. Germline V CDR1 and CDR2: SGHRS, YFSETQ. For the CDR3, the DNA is TGCGCCAGCAGCGGCGGGACATCAATAGCCAAAAACATTCAGTACTTC. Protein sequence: CASSGGTSIAKNIQYF.

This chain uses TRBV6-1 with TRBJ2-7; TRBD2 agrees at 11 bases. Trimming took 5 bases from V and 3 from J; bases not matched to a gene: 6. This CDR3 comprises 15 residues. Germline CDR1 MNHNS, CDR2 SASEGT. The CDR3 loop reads CASSRGTSGNYEQYF. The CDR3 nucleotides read TGTGCCAGCAGTCGAGGGACTAGCGGAAACTACGAGCAGTACTTC.

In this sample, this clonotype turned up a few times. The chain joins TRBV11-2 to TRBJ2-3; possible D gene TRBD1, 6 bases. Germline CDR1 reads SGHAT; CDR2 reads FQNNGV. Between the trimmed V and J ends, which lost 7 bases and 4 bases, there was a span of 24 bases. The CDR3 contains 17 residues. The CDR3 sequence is CASTLYRVRGMADTQYF. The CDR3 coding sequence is TGTGCCAGCACACTATACAGGGTTAGGGGAATGGCAGATACGCAGTATTTT.

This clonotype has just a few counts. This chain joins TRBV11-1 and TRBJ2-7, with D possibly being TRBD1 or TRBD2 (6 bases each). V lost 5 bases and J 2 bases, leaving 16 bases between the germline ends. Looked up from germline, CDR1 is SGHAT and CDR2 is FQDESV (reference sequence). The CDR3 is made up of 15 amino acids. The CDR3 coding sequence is TGTGCCAGCAGCGCCCAACGGGGGCGAGCCTACGAGCAGTACTTC. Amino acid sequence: CASSAQRGRAYEQYF.

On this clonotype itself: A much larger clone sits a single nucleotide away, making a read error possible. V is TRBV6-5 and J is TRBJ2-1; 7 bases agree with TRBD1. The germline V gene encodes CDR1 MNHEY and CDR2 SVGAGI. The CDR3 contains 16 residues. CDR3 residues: CSSSLTGFSSYNEQFF. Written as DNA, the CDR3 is TGTTCCAGCAGTTTGACAGGGTTTAGCTCCTACAATGAGCAGTTCTTC.

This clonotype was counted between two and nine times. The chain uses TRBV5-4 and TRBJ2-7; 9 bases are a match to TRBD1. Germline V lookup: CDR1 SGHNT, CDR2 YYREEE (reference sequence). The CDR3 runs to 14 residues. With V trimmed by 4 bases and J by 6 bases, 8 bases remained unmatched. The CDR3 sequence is CASSTQGASLEQYF. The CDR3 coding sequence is TGTGCCAGCAGCACACAGGGGGCGTCGCTCGAGCAGTACTTC. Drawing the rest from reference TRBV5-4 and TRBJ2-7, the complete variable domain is ETGVTQSPTHLIKTRGQQVTLRCSSQSGHNTVSWYQQALGQGPQFIFQYYREEENGRGNFPPRFSGLQFPNYSSELNVNALELDDSALYLCASSTQGASLEQYFGPGTRLTVT.

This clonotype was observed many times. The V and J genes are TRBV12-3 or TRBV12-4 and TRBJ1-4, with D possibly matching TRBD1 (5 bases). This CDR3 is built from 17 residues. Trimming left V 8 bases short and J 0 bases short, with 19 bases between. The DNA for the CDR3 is TGTGCCAGCGGTACCTACCGGGACCGAACAACTAATGAAAAACTGTTTTTT. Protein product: CASGTYRDRTTNEKLFF.

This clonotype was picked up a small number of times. The CDR3 is CAISESNTPEQYF. The CDR3 DNA follows: TGTGCCATCAGTGAGTCGAATACTCCCGAGCAGTACTTC. The chain recombines TRBV10-3 with TRBJ2-7; D uncertain. The V end was cut by 0 bases, the J end by 6 bases, with 9 bases between. There are 13 residues in the CDR3. Looked up from germline, CDR1 is ENHRY and CDR2 is SYGVKD.

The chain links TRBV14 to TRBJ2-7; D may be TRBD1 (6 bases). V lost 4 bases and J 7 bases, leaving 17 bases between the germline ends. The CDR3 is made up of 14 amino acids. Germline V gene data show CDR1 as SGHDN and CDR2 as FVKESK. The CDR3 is CASSRLGQTVEQYF. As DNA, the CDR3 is TGTGCCAGCAGCCGTTTAGGACAGACCGTAGAGCAGTACTTC.

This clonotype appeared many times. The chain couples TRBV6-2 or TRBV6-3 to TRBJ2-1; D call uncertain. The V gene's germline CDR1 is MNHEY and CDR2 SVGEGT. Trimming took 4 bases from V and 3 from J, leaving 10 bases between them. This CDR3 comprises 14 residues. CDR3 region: CASSFEQFYNEQFF. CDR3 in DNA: TGTGCCAGCAGTTTCGAACAGTTCTACAATGAGCAGTTCTTC.

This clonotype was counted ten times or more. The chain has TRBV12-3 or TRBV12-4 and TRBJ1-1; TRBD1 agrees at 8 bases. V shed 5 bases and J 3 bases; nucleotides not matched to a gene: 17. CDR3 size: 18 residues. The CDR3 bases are TGTGCCAGCAGTGAATCGACAGGGGCGCTTCTTAGGGACACTGAAGCTTTCTTT. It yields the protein CASSESTGALLRDTEAFF.

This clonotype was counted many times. Here the CDR3 DNA reads TGCGCCAGCAGCTTGGTGACTAGTATCCCCGGGGAGCTGTTTTTT. This sequence encodes CASSLVTSIPGELFF. The chain employs TRBV5-1 and TRBJ2-2, with D maybe TRBD2 (6 bases). Trimming left V 0 bases short and J 6 bases short, with 12 bases between. The CDR3 loop spans 15 amino acids. The V gene's germline CDR1 is SGHRS and CDR2 YFSETQ.

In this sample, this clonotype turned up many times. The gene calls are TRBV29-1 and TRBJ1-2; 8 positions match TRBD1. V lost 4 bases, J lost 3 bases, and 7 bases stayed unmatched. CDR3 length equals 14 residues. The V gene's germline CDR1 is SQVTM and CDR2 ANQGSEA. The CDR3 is CSVVSRGPDYGYTF. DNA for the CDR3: TGCAGCGTTGTCTCCAGGGGGCCGGACTATGGCTACACCTTC.

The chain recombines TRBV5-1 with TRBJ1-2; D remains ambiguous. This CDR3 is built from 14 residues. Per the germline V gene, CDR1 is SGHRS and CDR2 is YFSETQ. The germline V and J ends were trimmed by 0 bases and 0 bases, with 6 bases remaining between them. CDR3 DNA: TGCGCCAGCAGCTTGGAAGGGACTAACTATGGCTACACCTTC. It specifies CASSLEGTNYGYTF.

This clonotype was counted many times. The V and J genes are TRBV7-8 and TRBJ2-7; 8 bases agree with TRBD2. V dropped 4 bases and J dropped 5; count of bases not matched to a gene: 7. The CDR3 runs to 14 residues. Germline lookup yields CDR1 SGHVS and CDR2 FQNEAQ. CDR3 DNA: TGTGCCAGCAGCTCAATAGCGGGGAGGGACGAGCAGTACTTC. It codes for CASSSIAGRDEQYF.

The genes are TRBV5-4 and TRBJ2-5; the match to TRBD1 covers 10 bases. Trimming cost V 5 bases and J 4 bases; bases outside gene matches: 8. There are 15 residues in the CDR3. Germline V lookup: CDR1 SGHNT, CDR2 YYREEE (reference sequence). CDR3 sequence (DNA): TGTGCCAGCAGAAAGGGACAGGGGATGGGAGAGACCCAGTACTTC. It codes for CASRKGQGMGETQYF.

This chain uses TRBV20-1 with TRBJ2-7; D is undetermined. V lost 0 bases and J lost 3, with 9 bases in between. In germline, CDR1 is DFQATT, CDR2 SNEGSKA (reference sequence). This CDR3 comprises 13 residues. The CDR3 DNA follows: TGCAGTGCTAGAGATTCAAATGGCTACGAGCAGTACTTC. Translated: CSARDSNGYEQYF.

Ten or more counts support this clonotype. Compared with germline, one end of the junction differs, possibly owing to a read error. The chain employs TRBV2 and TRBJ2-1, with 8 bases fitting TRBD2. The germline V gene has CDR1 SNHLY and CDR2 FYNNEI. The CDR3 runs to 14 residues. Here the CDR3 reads CASSEAAGLVLVRF. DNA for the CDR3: TGTGCCAGCAGTGAAGCGGCGGGACTAGTCTTAGTACGGTTC.